The next 14 T cell receptor beta chains were all read from a single sample in a study of vaccination and CD4 T cells after COVID-19. Treatment indicated: 10-day PBMC culture with coronavirus spike peptide pools or control peptides (ViraFEST assay). Their antigens remain unidentified. Sequencing of DNA taken from cultured CD4+ T cells relied on the Oncomine TCR Beta short-read assay. One entry per CDR3 protein results from TCRdb running MiXCR on the PCR reads. Found here are approximately 10,000 distinct CDR3 sequences, around three fifths of them singletons; the top ten hold roughly a quarter. Material for sequencing was CD4+ T cells from blood, cultured in vitro. These receptors originate from a human donor who had recovered from COVID-19.

The chain joins TRBV27 to TRBJ1-2; TRBD1 is a possible D gene (5 bases). Germline V gene lookup returns CDR1 MNHEY and CDR2 SMNVEV (reference sequence). The CDR3 length is 14 residues. Trimming took off 3 bases at V and 6 bases at J, with 14 bases between the two ends. CDR3 nucleotides: TGTGCCAGCAGTTTTGAGAGGGGAGGAAATGGCTACACCTTC. Translation: CASSFERGGNGYTF.

This chain's CDR3 is CASSLGQGEYGYTF. Here the CDR3 DNA reads TGCGCCAGCAGCCTGGGACAGGGGGAGTATGGCTACACCTTC. This sequence joins TRBV5-1 and TRBJ1-2, with 11 bases that match TRBD1. Germline CDR1 and CDR2: SGHRS and YFSETQ. The trim removed 4 bases at V and 5 bases at J, leaving 4 bases unmatched. This CDR3 is 14 amino acids long.

This rearrangement joins TRBV12-3 or TRBV12-4 to TRBJ1-2, with 7 bases lining up with TRBD1. J was trimmed by 4 bases and V by 5 bases; bases with no gene match: 4. The CDR3 length is 13 residues. The CDR3 nucleotides read TGTGCCAGCAGTCCCCGGGACAGCTATGGCTACACCTTC. Its translation: CASSPRDSYGYTF.

Sample share makes this clonotype medium-sized. The chain employs TRBV20-1 and TRBJ1-1; D remains unclear. V was trimmed by 3 bases and J by 4 bases, leaving 12 bases between them. The length of the CDR3 is 13 residues. CDR1 is DFQATT and CDR2 is SNEGSKA in the germline V gene (reference sequence). The CDR3, as DNA: TGCAGTGCTAGGGGCCTTGATGGCACTGAAGCTTTCTTT. Amino acid sequence: CSARGLDGTEAFF.

The chain employs TRBV11-3 and TRBJ2-3; 10 positions match TRBD2. The CDR3 contains 14 residues. Germline V lookup: CDR1 SGHNT, CDR2 YENEEA. The J segment lost 8 bases and the V segment lost 3 bases, leaving 5 bases of the junction unmatched. The CDR3, as DNA: TGTGCCAGCAGCTTCGAGGCTAGCGGGGGTACGCAGTATTTT. Protein sequence: CASSFEASGGTQYF. The complete variable domain, with remaining parts taken from reference TRBV11-3 and TRBJ2-3, reads EAGVVQSPRYKIIEKKQPVAFWCNPISGHNTLYWYLQNLGQGPELLIRYENEEAVDDSQLPKDRFSAERLKGVDSTLKIQPAELGDSAVYLCASSFEASGGTQYFGPGTRLTVL.

This clonotype has just one count. The chain couples TRBV7-3 to TRBJ2-1; 7 bases map to TRBD2. This CDR3 spans 14 amino acids. Germline CDR1 is SGHTA and CDR2 is FQGTGA. The junction had 2 bases not matched to a gene; V was cut back by 5 bases and J by 1 base. Here the CDR3 reads CASSPGGSYNEQFF. The CDR3 DNA reads TGTGCCAGCAGCCCGGGGGGATCCTACAATGAGCAGTTCTTC.

The chain uses TRBV21-1 and TRBJ2-7; TRBD1 was called by the table and not checked on the DNA. TRBV21-1 has pseudogene status. CDR3 size: 16 residues. CDR3 DNA sequence: TGTGCCAGCAGCAAAGGATGCGAGGACAGGTCCCACGAGCAGTACTTC. It yields the protein CASSKGCEDRSHEQYF.

This clonotype was counted a few times. This sequence joins TRBV20-1 and TRBJ1-1; TRBD1 agrees at 7 bases. The V segment lost 3 bases and the J segment 1 base; nucleotides outside the gene matches: 11. CDR1 and CDR2 (germline): DFQATT, SNEGSKA (reference sequence). This CDR3 region has 16 residues. The DNA for the CDR3 is TGCAGTGCTAGTATACCCGACAGGGCGAAGAACACTGAAGCTTTCTTT. It codes for CSASIPDRAKNTEAFF.

This clonotype has only a few counts. V and J are TRBV6-5 and TRBJ1-1, with 7 bases aligning to TRBD1. Unmatched junction bases numbered 8, after V lost 4 bases and J lost 0 bases. The CDR3 length is 16 residues. Germline CDR1 and CDR2: MNHEY and SVGAGI. CDR3 protein: CASSFGTANMNTEAFF. DNA for the CDR3: TGTGCCAGCAGTTTCGGGACAGCCAACATGAACACTGAAGCTTTCTTT.

V usage is TRBV20-1 and J usage is TRBJ1-2, with a possible D match to TRBD1 (5 bases). The V end lost 1 base, the J end lost 7 bases, and 22 bases lay between the germline ends. Germline loops: CDR1 DFQATT, CDR2 SNEGSKA (reference sequence). CDR3 length equals 16 residues. CDR3 residues: CSARAPRVGGIGGYTF. For the CDR3, the DNA is TGCAGTGCTAGAGCCCCCCGGGTTGGGGGTATTGGTGGCTACACCTTC.

The chain combines TRBV27 with TRBJ1-3; D unresolved. CDR3 size: 15 residues. Trimming removed 4 bases at V and 4 bases at J, with 14 bases between. The germline CDR1 and CDR2 sequences are MNHEY and SMNVEV (reference sequence). The CDR3 nucleotides read TGTGCCAGCAGTTCTGACCCGGTCGGAGGAAACACCATATATTTT. Protein: CASSSDPVGGNTIYF.

This clonotype was detected a few times. The CDR3 DNA reads as TGCAGTGCTAGCGAGAATTCGAACACTGAAGCTTTCTTT. As protein: CSASENSNTEAFF. The chain has TRBV20-1 and TRBJ1-1; D call uncertain. CDR3 length: 13 residues. V was trimmed by 3 bases and J by 1 base, leaving 9 bases between them. Germline CDR1 and CDR2: DFQATT and SNEGSKA (reference sequence).

V and J are TRBV19 and TRBJ1-2, with 7 bases lining up with TRBD1. Per the germline V gene, CDR1 is LNHDA and CDR2 is SQIVND (reference sequence). V shed 3 bases, J shed 5 bases, and the junction held 3 bases outside the gene matches. CDR3 length: 13 residues. The CDR3 DNA follows: TGTGCCAGTAGTATTGGGGGACAGTATGGCTACACCTTC. Encoded protein: CASSIGGQYGYTF.

The chain is built from TRBV11-3 and TRBJ2-5; the D gene could be TRBD1 or TRBD2 (5 bases each). V dropped 5 bases and J dropped 4 bases, with 14 bases sitting between them. There are 14 residues in the CDR3. CDR1 SGHNT and CDR2 YENEEA come from the germline V gene. The CDR3 nucleotides read TGTGCCAGCAGCACCCGGGGCCTGCGAGAGACCCAGTACTTC. Translating it yields CASSTRGLRETQYF.